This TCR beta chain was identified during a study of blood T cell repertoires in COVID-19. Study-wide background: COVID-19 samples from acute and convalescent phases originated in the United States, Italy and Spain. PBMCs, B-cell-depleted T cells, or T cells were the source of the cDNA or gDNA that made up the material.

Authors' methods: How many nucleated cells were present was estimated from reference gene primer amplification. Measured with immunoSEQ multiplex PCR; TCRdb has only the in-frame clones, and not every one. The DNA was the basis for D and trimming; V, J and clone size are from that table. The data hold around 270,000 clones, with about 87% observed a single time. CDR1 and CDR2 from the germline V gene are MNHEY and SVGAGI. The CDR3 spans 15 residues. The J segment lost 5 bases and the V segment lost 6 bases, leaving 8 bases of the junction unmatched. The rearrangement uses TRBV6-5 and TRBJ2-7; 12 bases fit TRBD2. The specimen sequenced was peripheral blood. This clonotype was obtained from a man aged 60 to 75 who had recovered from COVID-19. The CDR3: CASRASSGGVNEQYF. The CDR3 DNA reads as TGTGCCAGCAGAGCATCTAGCGGGGGGGTCAACGAGCAGTACTTC.